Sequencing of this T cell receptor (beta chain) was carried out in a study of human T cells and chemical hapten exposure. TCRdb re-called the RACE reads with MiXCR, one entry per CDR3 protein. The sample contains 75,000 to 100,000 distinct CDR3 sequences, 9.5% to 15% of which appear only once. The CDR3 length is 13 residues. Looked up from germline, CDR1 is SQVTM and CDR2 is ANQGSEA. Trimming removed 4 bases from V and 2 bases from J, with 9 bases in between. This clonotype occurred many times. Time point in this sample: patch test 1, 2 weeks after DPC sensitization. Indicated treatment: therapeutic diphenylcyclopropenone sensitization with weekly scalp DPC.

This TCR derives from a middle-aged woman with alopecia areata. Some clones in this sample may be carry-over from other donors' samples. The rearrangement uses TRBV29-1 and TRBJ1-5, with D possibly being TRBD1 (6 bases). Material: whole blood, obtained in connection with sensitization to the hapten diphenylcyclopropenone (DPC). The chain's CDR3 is CSVAQGRNQPQHF. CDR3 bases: TGCAGCGTTGCTCAGGGGCGCAATCAGCCCCAGCATTTT.